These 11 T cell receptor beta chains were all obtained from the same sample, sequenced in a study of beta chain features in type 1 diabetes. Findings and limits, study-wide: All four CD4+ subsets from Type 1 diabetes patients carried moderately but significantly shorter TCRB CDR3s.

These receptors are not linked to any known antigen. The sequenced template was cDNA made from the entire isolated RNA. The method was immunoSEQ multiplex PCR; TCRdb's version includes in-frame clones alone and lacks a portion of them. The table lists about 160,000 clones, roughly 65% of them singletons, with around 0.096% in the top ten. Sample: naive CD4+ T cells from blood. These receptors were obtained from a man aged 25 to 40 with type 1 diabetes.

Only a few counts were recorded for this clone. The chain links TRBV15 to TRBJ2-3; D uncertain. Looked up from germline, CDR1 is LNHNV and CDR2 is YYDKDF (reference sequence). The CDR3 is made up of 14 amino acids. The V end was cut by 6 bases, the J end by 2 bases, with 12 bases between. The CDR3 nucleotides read TGTGCCACCAGTTCTGGGCAGGCCACAGATACGCAGTATTTT. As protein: CATSSGQATDTQYF.

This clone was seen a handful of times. The DNA of the CDR3 is TGCAGCGTTGGCGGGGCGGAAGAGACCCAGTACTTC. It is translated as CSVGGAEETQYF. This rearrangement joins TRBV29-1 to TRBJ2-5; TRBD2 might be the D (6 bases). In germline, CDR1 is SQVTM, CDR2 ANQGSEA. The CDR3 runs 12 residues. Trimming removed 4 bases from V and 3 bases from J, with 9 bases in between.

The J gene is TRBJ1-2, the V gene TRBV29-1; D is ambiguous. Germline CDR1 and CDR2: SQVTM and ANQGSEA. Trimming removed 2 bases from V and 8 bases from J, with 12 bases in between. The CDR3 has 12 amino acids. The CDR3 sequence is CSVESGIEGYTF. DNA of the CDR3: TGCAGCGTTGAATCTGGGATCGAGGGCTACACCTTC. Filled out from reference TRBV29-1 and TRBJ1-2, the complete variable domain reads SAVISQKPSRDICQRGTSLTIQCQVDSQVTMMFWYRQQPGQSLTLIATANQGSEATYESGFVIDKFPISRPNLTFSTLTVSNMSPEDSSIYLCSVESGIEGYTFGSGTRLTVV.

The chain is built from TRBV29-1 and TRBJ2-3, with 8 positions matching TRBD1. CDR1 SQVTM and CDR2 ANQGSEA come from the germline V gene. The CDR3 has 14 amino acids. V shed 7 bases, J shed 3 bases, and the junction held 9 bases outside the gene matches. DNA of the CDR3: TGCAGCGCTCGTGACAGGGGCTCGACAGATACGCAGTATTTT. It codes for CSARDRGSTDTQYF.

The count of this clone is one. CDR3 amino acids: CASSLGSENTEAFF. As DNA, the CDR3 is TGTGCCAGCAGCTTGGGCAGTGAGAACACTGAAGCTTTCTTT. The chain couples TRBV7-9 to TRBJ1-1; D is uncertain. The V end was cut by 3 bases, the J end by 1 base, with 9 bases between. CDR3 size: 14 residues. CDR1 and CDR2 (germline): SEHNR, FQNEAQ (reference sequence).

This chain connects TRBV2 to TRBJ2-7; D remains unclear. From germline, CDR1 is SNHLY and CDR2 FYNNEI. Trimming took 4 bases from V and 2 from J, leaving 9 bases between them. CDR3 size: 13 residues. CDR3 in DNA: TGTGCCAGCAGTGGGGGTAAGGCCTACGAGCAGTACTTC. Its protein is CASSGGKAYEQYF.

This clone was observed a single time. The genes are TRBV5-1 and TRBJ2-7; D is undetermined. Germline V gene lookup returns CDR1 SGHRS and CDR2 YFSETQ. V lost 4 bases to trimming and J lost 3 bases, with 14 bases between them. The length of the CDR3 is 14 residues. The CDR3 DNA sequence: TGCGCCAGCAGCCTAGACACCGGCCTCTACGAGCAGTACTTC. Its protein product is CASSLDTGLYEQYF.

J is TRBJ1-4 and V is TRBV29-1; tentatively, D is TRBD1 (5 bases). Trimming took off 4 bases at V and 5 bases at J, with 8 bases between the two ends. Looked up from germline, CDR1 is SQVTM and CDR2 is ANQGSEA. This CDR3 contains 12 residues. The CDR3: CSVGSGNEKLFF. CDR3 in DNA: TGCAGCGTTGGCTCAGGGAATGAAAAACTGTTTTTT.

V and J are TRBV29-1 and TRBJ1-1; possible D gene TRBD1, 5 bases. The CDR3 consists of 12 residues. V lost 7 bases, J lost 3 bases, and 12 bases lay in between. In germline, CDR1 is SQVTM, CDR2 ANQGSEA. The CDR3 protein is CSAGDSYTEAFF. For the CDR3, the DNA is TGCAGCGCCGGAGACAGTTACACTGAAGCTTTCTTT.

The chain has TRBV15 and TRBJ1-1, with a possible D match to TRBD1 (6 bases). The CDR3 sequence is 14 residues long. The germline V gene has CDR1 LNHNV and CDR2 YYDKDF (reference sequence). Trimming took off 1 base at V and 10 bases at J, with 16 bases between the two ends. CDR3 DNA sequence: TGTGCCACCAGCAGAGTCGGGAACAGGGAGGGAGCTTTCTTT. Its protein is CATSRVGNREGAFF.

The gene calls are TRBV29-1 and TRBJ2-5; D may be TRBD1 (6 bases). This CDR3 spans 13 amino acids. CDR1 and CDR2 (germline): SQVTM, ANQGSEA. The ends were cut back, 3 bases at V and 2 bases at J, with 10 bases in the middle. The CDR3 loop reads CSVDKGGQETQYF. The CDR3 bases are TGCAGCGTTGACAAAGGGGGACAAGAGACCCAGTACTTC.